These 27 T cell receptor beta chains were sequenced from one sample in a study of blood T cell repertoires in COVID-19. The assay was immunoSEQ multiplex PCR, and TCRdb's table has in-frame clones only and misses some. The table lists some 97,000 clones, 91% of them singletons. Source material: peripheral blood. These receptors were collected from a man aged 55-75 years with acute or convalescent COVID-19.

The V gene is TRBV7-3, the J gene TRBJ1-1, with TRBD1 matching over 9 bases. Losses at the gene ends were 2 bases for V and 1 base for J; bases not matched to a gene: 8. There are 17 residues in the CDR3. The germline gives CDR1 SGHTA, CDR2 FQGTGA. DNA for the CDR3: TGTGCCAGCAGCTTATGGCCCTCGGGACAGGGGAACACTGAAGCTTTCTTT. Encoded protein: CASSLWPSGQGNTEAFF.

The chain joins TRBV19 to TRBJ2-7; TRBD1 matches 11 bases. V was clipped by 2 bases and J by 5 bases; unmatched bases: 5. In germline, CDR1 is LNHDA, CDR2 SQIVND (reference sequence). The CDR3 loop spans 15 amino acids. The CDR3 sequence is CASSIIGQGADEQYF. The CDR3 nucleotides are TGTGCCAGTAGTATAATAGGACAGGGGGCTGACGAGCAGTACTTC.

V gene TRBV2 combines with J gene TRBJ1-1; 8 nucleotides line up with TRBD1. CDR3 size: 15 residues. The ends lost 6 bases at V and 6 bases at J; junction bases unmatched: 12. Germline V lookup: CDR1 SNHLY, CDR2 FYNNEI. The CDR3 sequence: CASRLRQGSNSEAFF. The CDR3 DNA sequence: TGTGCCAGCAGACTCAGACAGGGGTCCAACTCTGAAGCTTTCTTT.

The gene calls are TRBV5-5 and TRBJ2-1, with D hard to call. The germline gives CDR1 SGHKS, CDR2 YYEKEE (reference sequence). The CDR3 is 16 residues long. Trimming cost V 0 bases and J 0 bases, with 10 bases left between them. DNA for the CDR3: TGTGCCAGCAGCTTGGCGGGTGCACCCTCCTACAATGAGCAGTTCTTC. Protein product: CASSLAGAPSYNEQFF.

DNA for the CDR3: TGCGCCAGCAGCTTTGGGACAGGGGGCTTTGACACTGAAGCTTTCTTT. Its protein is CASSFGTGGFDTEAFF. This chain uses TRBV5-1 with TRBJ1-1, with 12 bases lining up with TRBD1. CDR3 length: 16 residues. V lost 2 bases to trimming and J lost 3 bases; unmatched junction nucleotides: 5. From germline, CDR1 is SGHRS and CDR2 YFSETQ.

The chain couples TRBV30 to TRBJ1-2, with D possibly matching TRBD1 (6 bases). The CDR3 is 15 amino acids. Germline V lookup: CDR1 GTSNPN, CDR2 SVGIG (reference sequence). The V and J ends lost 3 bases and 2 bases respectively, with 16 bases between them. CDR3: CAWRHRGGDNYGYTF. The CDR3 nucleotides read TGTGCCTGGAGGCACCGCGGGGGCGACAACTATGGCTACACCTTC.

CDR3 region: CASSLGGRLFHNEQFF. The CDR3 nucleotides are TGTGCCAGCAGCTTAGGTGGCAGGCTATTTCACAATGAGCAGTTCTTC. The chain couples TRBV7-9 to TRBJ2-1; no reliable D call. The CDR3 has 16 residues. The V end was cut by 1 base, the J end by 5 bases, with 15 bases between. The germline V gene encodes CDR1 SEHNR and CDR2 FQNEAQ (reference sequence).

The V gene is TRBV10-3, the J gene TRBJ1-1; D not resolved. CDR3 length: 11 amino acids. V was pared by 11 bases and J by 11 bases, with 18 bases between. Germline V gene sequence: CDR1 ENHRY, CDR2 SYGVKD. The CDR3 spells CASGEGSRAFF. In nucleotides, the CDR3 is TGTGCCTCCGGCGAGGGAAGCAGGGCTTTCTTT.

Comment on this clone: Germline is not matched at one junction end, which may reflect a read error. The rearrangement links TRBV7-7 to TRBJ2-2; D is possibly TRBD1 (6 bases). Germline CDR1 and CDR2: SSHAT and FNYEAQ (reference sequence). This CDR3 comprises 14 residues. The CDR3 sequence is CASSPTGHTGELFF. The CDR3 DNA reads as TGTGCTAGCAGCCCGACAGGCCACACCGGGGAGCTGTTTTTT. The full variable domain, completed using reference TRBV7-7 and TRBJ2-2, is GAGVSQSPRYKVTKRGQDVTLRCDPISSHATLYWYQQALGQGPEFLTYFNYEAQPDKSGLPSDRFSAERPEGSISTLTIQRTEQRDSAMYRCASSPTGHTGELFFGEGSRLTVL.

This chain joins TRBV5-1 and TRBJ2-1; 10 bases are shared with TRBD1. V dropped 1 base and J dropped 8; count of bases not matched to a gene: 15. The germline CDR1 and CDR2 sequences are SGHRS and YFSETQ. This CDR3 region has 18 residues. CDR3 sequence reads: CASSLKGDRGPAADEQFF. The DNA of the CDR3 is TGCGCCAGCAGCTTGAAAGGAGACAGGGGGCCGGCGGCCGATGAGCAGTTCTTC.

This clone has only one observation. V and J are TRBV7-6 and TRBJ2-7, with TRBD2 identical over 13 bases. Germline loops: CDR1 SGHVS, CDR2 FNYEAQ. The CDR3 length is 18 residues. The junction had 10 bases not matched to a gene; V was cut back by 5 bases and J by 0 bases. The CDR3: CASSRVPGLAGTSYEQYF. DNA for the CDR3: TGTGCCAGCAGCCGGGTACCGGGACTAGCGGGAACCTCCTACGAGCAGTACTTC. Together with reference TRBV7-6 and TRBJ2-7, the CDR3 gives the full variable domain: GAGVSQSPRYKVTKRGQDVALRCDPISGHVSLYWYRQALGQGPEFLTYFNYEAQQDKSGLPNDRFSAERPEGSISTLTIQRTEQRDSAMYRCASSRVPGLAGTSYEQYFGPGTRLTVT.

This sequence joins TRBV3-1 (or the pseudogene TRBV3-2) and TRBJ1-5; the match to TRBD1 covers 8 bases. This CDR3 region has 17 residues. The germline V gene has CDR1 LGHDT and CDR2 YNNKEL (reference sequence). The J segment lost 3 bases and the V segment lost 5 bases, leaving 12 bases of the junction unmatched. The CDR3, as DNA: TGTGCCAGCAGCTGGGGTTCCGGGACAGGTTTCAATCAGCCCCAGCATTTT. It yields the protein CASSWGSGTGFNQPQHF.

The rearrangement uses TRBV6-5 and TRBJ1-6; TRBD1 matches at 9 bases. CDR1 MNHEY and CDR2 SVGAGI come from the germline V gene. CDR3 length: 15 amino acids. V gave up 5 bases and J gave up 6 bases; unmatched junction bases: 5. The CDR3 bases are TGTGCCAGCAGTCCTCGGACAGGGGCTAATTCACCCCTCCACTTT. Translated: CASSPRTGANSPLHF.

This clone appeared a single time. The chain carries TRBV7-3 and TRBJ2-7; 8 bases line up with TRBD2. V lost 1 base and J lost 6; bases outside the gene matches: 8. CDR3 length: 15 residues. From germline, CDR1 is SGHTA and CDR2 FQGTGA. For the CDR3, the DNA is TGTGCCAGCAGCTTAAATCCTAGCGGGTCGGGCGAGCAGTACTTC. The encoded protein is CASSLNPSGSGEQYF. Full variable domain (missing parts from reference TRBV7-3 and TRBJ2-7): GAGVSQTPSNKVTEKGKYVELRCDPISGHTALYWYRQSLGQGPEFLIYFQGTGAADDSGLPNDRFFAVRPEGSVSTLKIQRTERGDSAVYLCASSLNPSGSGEQYFGPGTRLTVT.

The rearrangement links TRBV7-9 to TRBJ2-1; no definite D call. V was cut by 3 bases and J by 9 bases, with 9 bases left in between. Per germline, CDR1 SEHNR and CDR2 FQNEAQ (reference sequence). The CDR3 is made up of 12 amino acids. As DNA, the CDR3 is TGTGCCAGCAGCTTGGGCCCCAGTGAGCAGTTCTTC. Translating it yields CASSLGPSEQFF.

This chain links TRBV11-3 with TRBJ2-1; 9 bases map to TRBD2. V trimming: 5 bases; J trimming: 8 bases; junction bases outside the gene matches: 10. Germline CDR1 and CDR2: SGHNT and YENEEA. The CDR3 extends over 15 amino acids. The CDR3 region is CASSLSSGVRDEQFF. CDR3 sequence (DNA): TGTGCCAGCAGCCTATCTAGCGGGGTTCGAGATGAGCAGTTCTTC.

This clone was counted a single time. V usage is TRBV14 and J usage is TRBJ2-1; 8 bases fit TRBD1. The CDR3 has 13 amino acids. Germline V gene sequence: CDR1 SGHDN, CDR2 FVKESK. V gave up 6 bases and J gave up 9 bases; unmatched junction bases: 7. The CDR3 DNA reads as TGTGCCAGCAGTCCTGACAGGGGCCTTGAGCAGTTCTTC. It codes for CASSPDRGLEQFF. Combining the CDR3 with reference TRBV14 and TRBJ2-1 gives the whole variable domain EAGVTQFPSHSVIEKGQTVTLRCDPISGHDNLYWYRRVMGKEIKFLLHFVKESKQDESGMPNNRFLAERTGGTYSTLKVQPAELEDSGVYFCASSPDRGLEQFFGPGTRLTVL.

The chain joins TRBV5-1 to TRBJ1-4; 8 bases agree with TRBD1. CDR3 length equals 16 residues. With V trimmed by 4 bases and J by 5 bases, 10 bases remained unmatched. Germline V gene sequence: CDR1 SGHRS, CDR2 YFSETQ. The CDR3 here is CASSPSWGTGNEKLFF. CDR3 sequence (DNA): TGCGCCAGCAGCCCCTCGTGGGGGACAGGCAATGAAAAACTGTTTTTT.

The rearrangement links TRBV7-3 to TRBJ2-5; possible D gene TRBD2, 6 bases. Germline CDR1 and CDR2: SGHTA and FQGTGA. Between the trimmed V and J ends, which lost 6 bases and 1 base, there was a span of 9 bases. This CDR3 has 13 residues. For the CDR3, the DNA is TGTGCCAGCAGTTCGGGAGCCCAAGAGACCCAGTACTTC. Amino acids: CASSSGAQETQYF.

The rearrangement uses TRBV6-5 and TRBJ2-7, with D perhaps TRBD2 (5 bases). The CDR3 is made up of 12 amino acids. CDR1 is MNHEY and CDR2 is SVGAGI in the germline V gene. Trimming took 8 bases from V and 1 from J, leaving 9 bases between them. The DNA for the CDR3 is TGTGCCAGCCAATCGGGATCCTACGAGCAGTACGTC. Translating gives CASQSGSYEQYV.

The V gene is TRBV7-9, the J gene TRBJ1-5, with 8 bases matching TRBD1. Germline V gives CDR1 SEHNR, CDR2 FQNEAQ (reference sequence). After removal of 5 bases from V and 2 bases from J, the junction contained 5 bases not matched to a gene. CDR3 size: 15 residues. This CDR3 is CASSLQGEGNQPQHF. In DNA form, the CDR3 reads TGTGCCAGCAGCCTACAGGGGGAGGGCAATCAGCCCCAGCATTTT.

V is TRBV11-2 and J is TRBJ2-2; TRBD2 matches 10 bases. V trimming: 5 bases; J trimming: 2 bases; junction bases outside the gene matches: 5. The CDR3 runs 16 residues. The germline CDR1 and CDR2 sequences are SGHAT and FQNNGV. The CDR3 nucleotides are TGTGCCAGCAGCGGAAGACTAGCGGGTAACACCGGGGAGCTGTTTTTT. Protein product: CASSGRLAGNTGELFF.

The V call is TRBV19, the J call TRBJ2-3; D possibly corresponds to TRBD1 (5 bases). V shed 10 bases and J shed 1 base, with 15 bases lying between them. Germline CDR1 LNHDA, CDR2 SQIVND (reference sequence). The CDR3 covers 14 residues. The CDR3 DNA reads as TGTGCCACCACAGGCAGGGTACGCACAGATACGCAGTATTTT. Its protein is CATTGRVRTDTQYF.

As DNA, the CDR3 is TGTGCCAGCAGGCCGCAGGAGGAATACGCTGAAGCTTTCTTT. Translation gives CASRPQEEYAEAFF. V and J are TRBV6-6 and TRBJ1-1; D ambiguous. V lost 6 bases, J lost 6 bases, and 17 bases lay in between. The CDR3 runs 14 residues. Germline CDR1 MNHNY, CDR2 SVGAGI (reference sequence).

V is TRBV30 and J is TRBJ1-1; possibly TRBD1 for D (5 bases). The CDR3 has 14 residues. CDR1 and CDR2 from the germline V gene are GTSNPN and SVGIG (reference sequence). V dropped 2 bases and J dropped 6 bases, with 16 bases sitting between them. The CDR3 nucleotides read TGTGCCTGGAGTATCCCCGGGACTCATCCTGAAGCTTTCTTT. Its protein product is CAWSIPGTHPEAFF.

The chain uses TRBV5-1 and TRBJ2-4; D possibly corresponds to TRBD1 (6 bases). The CDR3 spans 17 residues. The ends were cut back, 2 bases at V and 1 base at J, with 16 bases in the middle. Germline V lookup: CDR1 SGHRS, CDR2 YFSETQ. The CDR3 reads CASSLSPGDDAKNIQYF. Here the CDR3 DNA reads TGCGCCAGCAGCTTATCACCAGGGGATGATGCCAAAAACATTCAGTACTTC. Drawing the rest from reference TRBV5-1 and TRBJ2-4, the complete variable domain is KAGVTQTPRYLIKTRGQQVTLSCSPISGHRSVSWYQQTPGQGLQFLFEYFSETQRNKGNFPGRFSGRQFSNSRSEMNVSTLELGDSALYLCASSLSPGDDAKNIQYFGAGTRLSVL.

The V gene is TRBV28, the J gene TRBJ2-7, with 8 bases that match TRBD1. The germline gives CDR1 MDHEN, CDR2 SYDVKM. V was clipped by 6 bases and J by 4 bases; unmatched bases: 8. The length of the CDR3 is 14 residues. The CDR3 DNA is TGTGCCAGCAGCCTAAGACAGGGGAGGTACGAGCAGTACTTC. Translation: CASSLRQGRYEQYF.